These 11 T cell receptor beta chains share one sample of origin, sequenced in a study of T cell responses to AZD1222 COVID-19 vaccine (dated by TCRdb to about 2021). Reading the label with the study, this specimen's time point is: baseline before first vaccination. Per the publication, the treatment or condition label means: meningococcal conjugate vaccine given as trial control. The method was the immunoSEQ multiplex PCR assay. TCRdb limited this immuneACCESS table to in-frame rearrangements with V and J called. A share of clones is missing; checked studies link under half to unresolved V genes, and the rest is unexplained. Present in this sample are 53,000 or so clones, approximately 85% of which were seen just once. The ten largest make up around 20% of the sample. Material: peripheral blood, obtained on day 0 of MenACWY control vaccination. These receptors came from an adult in good health.

This chain uses TRBV5-1 with TRBJ1-2, with 9 bases aligning to TRBD1. Looked up from germline, CDR1 is SGHRS and CDR2 is YFSETQ. V dropped 0 bases and J dropped 8; count of bases not matched to a gene: 5. The CDR3 has 14 amino acids. In DNA, the CDR3 is TGCGCCAGCAGCTTGGATAGGACAGGGGTGGGCTACACCTTC. It encodes CASSLDRTGVGYTF.

The chain couples TRBV5-6 to TRBJ2-5; 15 nucleotides line up with TRBD2. V dropped 5 bases and J dropped 1; count of bases not matched to a gene: 9. The CDR3 is made up of 18 amino acids. The V gene's germline CDR1 is SGHDT and CDR2 YYEEEE. The CDR3 loop reads CASSFGLAGGRGQETQYF. The CDR3 nucleotides are TGTGCCAGCAGTTTTGGACTAGCGGGAGGGAGGGGCCAAGAGACCCAGTACTTC.

The chain joins TRBV27 to TRBJ1-1; TRBD1 is a possible D gene (5 bases). The V and J ends lost 7 bases and 0 bases respectively, with 12 bases between them. The CDR3 has 14 residues. Germline CDR1 MNHEY, CDR2 SMNVEV (reference sequence). The CDR3 DNA reads TGTGCCAGCAAGACAGACAATGTGAACACTGAAGCTTTCTTT. Amino acids: CASKTDNVNTEAFF.

This chain joins TRBV3-1 (or the pseudogene TRBV3-2) and TRBJ1-4; D is perhaps TRBD1 (6 bases). V lost 2 bases and J 8 bases, leaving 15 bases between the germline ends. The CDR3 sequence is 15 residues long. Germline CDR1 LGHDT, CDR2 YNNKEL (reference sequence). CDR3 bases: TGTGCCAGCAGCCAAAATGGGGGGGCTCGGGAAAAACTGTTTTTT. This gives the protein CASSQNGGAREKLFF.

V and J are TRBV7-2 and TRBJ1-1; no firm D call. Germline V gives CDR1 SGHTA, CDR2 FQGNSA. The CDR3 totals 14 residues. The ends were cut back, 5 bases at V and 6 bases at J, with 16 bases in the middle. In nucleotides, the CDR3 is TGTGCCAGCAGCCCCCGCCTTACGAAGGCTGAAGCTTTCTTT. Translation: CASSPRLTKAEAFF. Full variable domain (outside the CDR3, taken from reference TRBV7-2 and TRBJ1-1): GAGVSQSPSNKVTEKGKDVELRCDPISGHTALYWYRQSLGQGLEFLIYFQGNSAPDKSGLPSDRFSAERTGGSVSTLTIQRTQQEDSAVYLCASSPRLTKAEAFFGQGTRLTVV.

V gene TRBV27 combines with J gene TRBJ1-4; D gene unclear. Per germline, CDR1 MNHEY and CDR2 SMNVEV (reference sequence). With 2 bases removed from V and 6 bases from J, the gap between germline ends came to 10 bases. There are 14 residues in the CDR3. Written as DNA, the CDR3 is TGTGCCAGCAGTTTAAGCCCCTTGGATGAAAAACTGTTTTTT. It encodes CASSLSPLDEKLFF. Supplemented by reference TRBV27 and TRBJ1-4, the full variable domain reads EAQVTQNPRYLITVTGKKLTVTCSQNMNHEYMSWYRQDPGLGLRQIYYSMNVEVTDKGDVPEGYKVSRKEKRNFPLILESPSPNQTSLYFCASSLSPLDEKLFFGSGTQLSVL.

This rearrangement joins TRBV11-2 to TRBJ2-1, with D uncertain. With 1 base removed from V and 0 bases from J, the gap between germline ends came to 4 bases. Germline V gene data show CDR1 as SGHAT and CDR2 as FQNNGV. This CDR3 spans 14 amino acids. CDR3 in amino acids: CASSLAPSYNEQFF. CDR3 bases: TGTGCCAGCAGCTTAGCCCCCTCCTACAATGAGCAGTTCTTC.

The chain combines TRBV7-8 with TRBJ2-2; no clear D. V shed 5 bases and J shed 1 base, with 14 bases lying between them. The CDR3 spans 16 residues. The germline gives CDR1 SGHVS, CDR2 FQNEAQ. The CDR3 sequence: CASSLRGSMNTGELFF. DNA for the CDR3: TGTGCCAGCAGCCTCCGCGGCTCCATGAACACCGGGGAGCTGTTTTTT.

J is TRBJ2-1 and V is TRBV5-8; 7 bases align to TRBD1. The CDR3 length is 17 residues. Trimming at V came to 4 bases and at J to 12 bases, leaving 22 bases not matched to a gene. CDR1 and CDR2 from the germline V gene are SGHTS and YDEGEE. The CDR3 reads CASSGEGILTGRVTQFF. DNA of the CDR3: TGTGCCAGCAGCGGGGAAGGTATCCTGACAGGGCGGGTAACGCAGTTCTTC.

The V call is TRBV7-8, the J call TRBJ1-3; D is ambiguous. Trimming removed 4 bases from V and 8 bases from J, with 12 bases in between. CDR3 length equals 13 residues. Germline values: CDR1 SGHVS, CDR2 FQNEAQ. The CDR3 sequence: CASSSGLVDTIYF. The CDR3 DNA is TGTGCCAGCAGCTCGGGCCTCGTGGACACCATATATTTT.

This chain links TRBV9 with TRBJ1-3, with D possibly matching TRBD1 (6 bases). The V gene's germline CDR1 is SGDLS and CDR2 YYNGEE. V dropped 0 bases and J dropped 2 bases, with 9 bases sitting between them. The CDR3 is 15 amino acids. The chain's CDR3 is CASSVGSGAGNTIYF. The DNA for the CDR3 is TGTGCCAGCAGCGTAGGGTCAGGGGCTGGAAACACCATATATTTT.